Below are 23 T cell receptor beta chains sequenced from a single sample in a study of T cell responses to AZD1222 COVID-19 vaccine (dated by TCRdb to the early 2020s). In light of the paper, this sample's time point label describes: about 28 days (+/-7) after the second vaccine dose. The library was generated by the immunoSEQ multiplex PCR assay. TCRdb mirrors the immuneACCESS table, restricted to in-frame sequences. Some clones are absent from its copies; in checked studies, under half trace to an unresolved V gene, and the reason for the others is unknown. The sample table contains 43,000 or so clones; only one count was recorded for 80% to 95% of them. Approximately 37% of the sample belongs to the ten largest clones. The source material was peripheral blood, sampled 28 days after the second AZD1222 dose. These receptor sequences come from an adult who received the AZD1222 COVID-19 vaccine.

This chain uses TRBV6-5 with TRBJ1-5; D is ambiguous. V lost 6 bases and J 0 bases, leaving 9 bases between the germline ends. Germline V gives CDR1 MNHEY, CDR2 SVGAGI. The CDR3 spans 14 residues. In nucleotides, the CDR3 is TGTGCCAGCAGCCAGGACCTTAGCAATCAGCCCCAGCATTTT. It is translated as CASSQDLSNQPQHF.

Worth noting for this clone: A single base separates this from a much larger clone, so it may be a read error. V gene TRBV2 combines with J gene TRBJ2-5; D ambiguous. The CDR3 is 12 residues long. The V gene lost 6 bases and the J gene lost 2 bases, with 7 bases spanning the gap. Germline-derived CDR1 and CDR2 are SNHLY and FYNNEI. The CDR3 DNA reads as TGTGCCAGCAGGTTACAGCAAGAGACCCAGTACTTC. This translates into CASRLQQETQYF.

The chain is built from TRBV27 and TRBJ2-3, with 9 bases that match TRBD1. The ends lost 5 bases at V and 0 bases at J; junction bases unmatched: 15. Germline V CDR1 and CDR2: MNHEY, SMNVEV (reference sequence). CDR3 length: 19 residues. The CDR3 reads CASSGRPGQGRLSTDTQYF. The CDR3 nucleotides read TGTGCCAGCAGTGGCCGACCGGGACAGGGACGACTTAGCACAGATACGCAGTATTTT.

This chain connects TRBV5-1 to TRBJ2-1; D not resolved. Trimming cost V 3 bases and J 6 bases, with 10 bases left between them. Germline assignment: CDR1 SGHRS and CDR2 YFSETQ. The length of the CDR3 is 13 residues. The CDR3 sequence: CASSWTSGNEQFF. CDR3 coding DNA: TGCGCCAGCAGCTGGACCTCGGGCAATGAGCAGTTCTTC.

The chain is built from TRBV20-1 and TRBJ1-4, with D possibly TRBD1 on 6 matching bases. CDR3 length equals 11 residues. CDR1 and CDR2 from the germline V gene are DFQATT and SNEGSKA (reference sequence). Deletions cut 5 bases from V and 8 bases from J, with 9 bases between. CDR3 in amino acids: CSALRGEKLFF. CDR3 coding DNA: TGCAGTGCTTTAAGGGGGGAAAAACTGTTTTTT.

The rearrangement links TRBV30 to TRBJ1-3; possible D gene TRBD1, 5 bases. V shed 3 bases and J shed 2 bases, with 11 bases lying between them. Germline V CDR1 and CDR2: GTSNPN, SVGIG (reference sequence). The CDR3 spans 14 residues. The CDR3 bases are TGTGCCTGGAGCCAGGGCCTAACTGGAAACACCATATATTTT. Encoded protein: CAWSQGLTGNTIYF.

This chain joins TRBV5-1 and TRBJ1-2; D gene unclear. Germline V gene lookup returns CDR1 SGHRS and CDR2 YFSETQ. The V end was cut by 7 bases, the J end by 1 base, with 8 bases between. The CDR3 totals 12 residues. CDR3 sequence: CASAPDNYGYTF. Here the CDR3 DNA reads TGCGCCAGCGCGCCGGATAACTATGGCTACACCTTC.

V and J are TRBV2 and TRBJ1-4; D remains ambiguous. This CDR3 contains 11 residues. In germline, CDR1 is SNHLY, CDR2 FYNNEI. Trimming removed 7 bases from V and 8 bases from J, with 8 bases in between. The CDR3 protein is CASKVVEKLFF. Here the CDR3 DNA reads TGTGCCAGCAAGGTTGTGGAAAAACTGTTTTTT.

V is TRBV4-3 and J is TRBJ2-1, with TRBD2 identical over 13 bases. CDR1 is LGHNA, CDR2 YSLEER, per germline. The CDR3 has 18 residues. The junction had 12 bases not matched to a gene; V was cut back by 4 bases and J by 6 bases. The CDR3 reads CASSPAGLAGLDPNEQFF. CDR3 bases: TGCGCCAGCAGCCCAGCGGGACTAGCGGGGCTCGATCCCAATGAGCAGTTCTTC.

The genes are TRBV5-1 and TRBJ1-4, with 8 positions matching TRBD1. Germline assignment: CDR1 SGHRS and CDR2 YFSETQ. The CDR3 runs 15 residues. J was trimmed by 2 bases and V by 3 bases; bases with no gene match: 3. CDR3 sequence: CASSSTGGTNEKLFF. The CDR3 coding sequence is TGCGCCAGCAGCTCCACAGGGGGGACTAATGAAAAACTGTTTTTT.

The chain has TRBV10-3 and TRBJ1-2, with TRBD1 as a possible D gene (6 bases). CDR1 and CDR2 from the germline V gene are ENHRY and SYGVKD. Trimming took off 0 bases at V and 8 bases at J, with 10 bases between the two ends. The CDR3 is 13 residues long. The chain's CDR3 is CAISESQGIGYTF. CDR3 nucleotide sequence: TGTGCCATCAGTGAGTCACAGGGTATCGGCTACACCTTC.

This chain connects TRBV7-2 to TRBJ1-5; D is perhaps TRBD1 (6 bases). Germline V gene lookup returns CDR1 SGHTA and CDR2 FQGNSA. Deletions cut 1 base from V and 7 bases from J, with 11 bases between. The CDR3 totals 14 residues. CDR3 residues: CASSLDRVQQPQHF. CDR3 nucleotide sequence: TGTGCCAGCAGCTTAGACAGGGTACAACAGCCCCAGCATTTT. Together with reference TRBV7-2 and TRBJ1-5, the CDR3 gives the full variable domain: GAGVSQSPSNKVTEKGKDVELRCDPISGHTALYWYRQSLGQGLEFLIYFQGNSAPDKSGLPSDRFSAERTGGSVSTLTIQRTQQEDSAVYLCASSLDRVQQPQHFGDGTRLSIL.

The chain has TRBV6-5 and TRBJ2-2; 7 bases are a match to TRBD1. V shed 5 bases and J 1 base; nucleotides not matched to a gene: 4. The germline gives CDR1 MNHEY, CDR2 SVGAGI. The CDR3 loop spans 15 amino acids. Here the CDR3 reads CASSTRTGNTGELFF. The CDR3 bases are TGTGCCAGCAGTACCCGGACAGGGAACACCGGGGAGCTGTTTTTT.

V usage is TRBV18 and J usage is TRBJ1-5; 8 bases match TRBD1. Unmatched junction bases numbered 8, after V lost 8 bases and J lost 5 bases. The CDR3 has 14 residues. Looked up from germline, CDR1 is KGHSH and CDR2 is LQKENI. The CDR3: CASTGTGPDQPQHF. As DNA, the CDR3 is TGTGCCAGCACCGGGACAGGACCTGATCAGCCCCAGCATTTT. The full variable domain, its missing parts supplied by reference TRBV18 and TRBJ1-5, is NAGVMQNPRHLVRRRGQEARLRCSPMKGHSHVYWYRQLPEEGLKFMVYLQKENIIDESGMPKERFSAEFPKEGPSILRIQQVVRGDSAAYFCASTGTGPDQPQHFGDGTRLSIL.

The V call is TRBV7-2, the J call TRBJ1-2; D is undetermined. Germline V gives CDR1 SGHTA, CDR2 FQGNSA. CDR3 length equals 16 residues. Trimming shortened V by 4 bases and J by 1 base, and 16 bases separated the two germline ends. The CDR3 region has the DNA TGTGCCAGCAGCTCTTTGAGGGCCGACCTTAACTATGGCTACACCTTC. Translation gives CASSSLRADLNYGYTF.

The genes are TRBV28 and TRBJ1-3; TRBD1 might be the D (5 bases). This CDR3 is built from 15 residues. From germline, CDR1 is MDHEN and CDR2 SYDVKM. Trimming shortened V by 4 bases and J by 4 bases, and 14 bases separated the two germline ends. CDR3 residues: CASSSLRVLGNTIYF. In DNA, the CDR3 is TGTGCCAGCAGTTCCCTCAGGGTGCTAGGAAACACCATATATTTT.

The CDR3 nucleotides are TGTGCCAGCAGCCTAAGGACGGCCGTCTATGGCTACACCTTC. Translating gives CASSLRTAVYGYTF. This rearrangement joins TRBV13 to TRBJ1-2; the D is unclear. Per the germline V gene, CDR1 is PRHDT and CDR2 is FYEKMQ (reference sequence). V lost 5 bases, J lost 4 bases, and 14 bases lay in between. The CDR3 sequence is 14 residues long.

This clone has only one observation. V usage is TRBV5-6 and J usage is TRBJ1-1, with D maybe TRBD1 (5 bases). Trimming left V 4 bases short and J 6 bases short, with 10 bases between. This CDR3 region has 12 residues. In germline, CDR1 is SGHDT, CDR2 YYEEEE. The CDR3 sequence is CASSARDAEAFF. CDR3 bases: TGTGCCAGCAGCGCGCGGGACGCTGAAGCTTTCTTT.

This rearrangement joins TRBV3-1 (or the pseudogene TRBV3-2) to TRBJ2-2; TRBD1 matches at 9 bases. Germline values: CDR1 LGHDT, CDR2 YNNKEL (reference sequence). CDR3 length: 20 amino acids. V shed 8 bases and J 0 bases; nucleotides not matched to a gene: 19. The CDR3 loop reads CASLSKPRQGVSANTGELFF. The CDR3 DNA sequence: TGTGCCAGCCTCTCCAAGCCGAGACAGGGGGTGTCGGCGAACACCGGGGAGCTGTTTTTT.

This clone was detected only once. This chain connects TRBV7-8 to TRBJ1-1; 12 bases agree with TRBD1. The germline CDR1 and CDR2 sequences are SGHVS and FQNEAQ. V shed 5 bases and J 0 bases; nucleotides not matched to a gene: 7. This CDR3 is built from 17 residues. The CDR3 region has the DNA TGTGCCAGCAGCCTCGGGACAGGGGGCCCAATGAACACTGAAGCTTTCTTT. As protein: CASSLGTGGPMNTEAFF.

In DNA, the CDR3 is TGTGCCAGCAAGCGACAGGGGGCTGGTAATCAGCCCCAGCATTTT. Translating it yields CASKRQGAGNQPQHF. The rearrangement links TRBV6-5 to TRBJ1-5; TRBD1 aligns across 10 bases. Germline-derived CDR1 and CDR2 are MNHEY and SVGAGI. The CDR3 length is 15 residues. The V and J ends lost 7 bases and 4 bases, in that order; junction bases with no gene match: 7.

This chain links TRBV11-2 with TRBJ2-1; 7 nucleotides agree with TRBD1. Trimming at V came to 0 bases and at J to 8 bases, leaving 7 bases not matched to a gene. The CDR3 contains 15 residues. In germline, CDR1 is SGHAT, CDR2 FQNNGV. The CDR3 DNA reads as TGTGCCAGCAGCTTAGATCAGGGGGTCGGTGATGAGCAGTTCTTC. Its translation is CASSLDQGVGDEQFF.

The rearrangement links TRBV25-1 to TRBJ1-2; 9 bases fit TRBD1. The length of the CDR3 is 15 residues. CDR1 and CDR2 (germline): MGHDK, SYGVNS. V was clipped by 5 bases and J by 5 bases; unmatched bases: 9. CDR3 nucleotides: TGTGCCAGCAGTACCCTAACAGGGGGCCGATATGGCTACACCTTC. Protein product: CASSTLTGGRYGYTF.